A single sample is the source of the 3 T cell receptor beta chains below, sequenced in a study of beta chain features in type 1 diabetes. Study results and limitations: Moderate yet significant TCRB CDR3 shortening was seen in Type 1 diabetes patients in all four CD4+ subsets.

TCRB transcripts that were expressed got sequenced, as all of the isolated RNA had been reverse transcribed. TCRdb keeps only in-frame clones here, not all; method: immunoSEQ multiplex PCR. The sample shows a few hundred thousand clones, roughly 13% of them seen only once. For these receptors, no antigen is known. Sequencing was performed on naive CD4+ T cells from blood. These receptors originate from a woman between 18 and 29 years old with type 1 diabetes.

V usage is TRBV19 and J usage is TRBJ1-5; 10 bases map to TRBD1. Germline trimming cut 6 bases from V and 4 bases from J; bases unmatched to any gene: 6. The CDR3 contains 15 residues. Germline values: CDR1 LNHDA, CDR2 SQIVND (reference sequence). CDR3 nucleotide sequence: TGTGCCAGTAGACCGGACAGGGGGACTAATCAGCCCCAGCATTTT. Translating gives CASRPDRGTNQPQHF.

The J gene is TRBJ1-4, the V gene TRBV29-1, with D perhaps matching TRBD1 (5 bases). Between the trimmed V and J ends, which lost 7 bases and 1 base, there was a span of 10 bases. Germline-derived CDR1 and CDR2 are SQVTM and ANQGSEA. The CDR3 runs 13 residues. CDR3 sequence (DNA): TGCAGCGGTCGACAGAGAACTAATGAAAAACTGTTTTTT. It yields the protein CSGRQRTNEKLFF.

A remark on this clone: This CDR3 is also generated by other DNA sequences in the sample. The chain links TRBV18 to TRBJ2-1, with 12 positions matching TRBD2. Germline V gene sequence: CDR1 KGHSH, CDR2 LQKENI. Germline trimming cut 3 bases from V and 4 bases from J; bases unmatched to any gene: 1. CDR3 length: 15 amino acids. CDR3 residues: CASSPGLAGYNEQFF. The CDR3 DNA reads as TGTGCCAGCTCACCCGGACTAGCGGGGTACAATGAGCAGTTCTTC.